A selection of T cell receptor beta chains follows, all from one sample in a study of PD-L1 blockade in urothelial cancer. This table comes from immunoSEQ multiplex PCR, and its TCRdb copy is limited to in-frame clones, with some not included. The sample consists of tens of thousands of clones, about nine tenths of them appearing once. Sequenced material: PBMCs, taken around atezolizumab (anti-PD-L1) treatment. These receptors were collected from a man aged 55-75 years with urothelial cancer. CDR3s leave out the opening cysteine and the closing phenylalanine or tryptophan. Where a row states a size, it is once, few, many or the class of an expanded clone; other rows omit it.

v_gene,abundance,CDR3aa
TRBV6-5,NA,ALGAASTDTQY
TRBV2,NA,ASSGQGRVNEQF
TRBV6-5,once,ASTLLTGSPLH
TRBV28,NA,ASRGQGLYEQY
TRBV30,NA,AWSVQDRTLQY
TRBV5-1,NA,ASSLTPGANVLT
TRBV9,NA,ASSPSTGNTIY
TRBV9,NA,ASSVGQGLNQPQH
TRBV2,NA,ASSEGYWTSGGGPNTGELF
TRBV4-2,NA,ASSLTDEQY
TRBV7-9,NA,ASSSGGVNYEQY
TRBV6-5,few,ASRGGEGYT
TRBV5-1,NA,ASSLDAGGGTQY
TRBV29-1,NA,SGGIGRDEQY
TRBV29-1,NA,SVGAGYEQY
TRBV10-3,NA,AISEADWGPEQF
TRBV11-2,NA,ASSSDRGVYGYT